This TCR beta chain was sequenced during a study of T cell responses to AZD1222 COVID-19 vaccine. Findings of the study overall: Baseline antibody screening turned up just a handful of seropositive AZD1222 recipients. Possibly, clonal diversity was underestimated; donors were largely white British and included more females.

The CDR3 is made up of 14 amino acids. CDR1 and CDR2 from the germline V gene are DFQATT and SNEGSKA (reference sequence). With 3 bases removed from V and 3 bases from J, the gap between germline ends came to 12 bases. On this clone itself: Antigen unknown.

Sequencing used immunoSEQ multiplex PCR; TCRdb keeps in-frame clones, though not all of them. The sample yields some 180,000 clones, over 85% seen once. The input for sequencing was peripheral blood, taken 28 days after the second dose of the MenACWY control vaccine. J is TRBJ2-1 and V is TRBV20-1; the D is unclear. The sequence came from an adult who received the MenACWY meningococcal vaccine as a control. CDR3 region: CSASRSADYNEQFF. CDR3 nucleotide sequence: TGCAGTGCTAGTAGAAGCGCCGACTACAATGAGCAGTTCTTC.